A selection of T cell receptor beta chains follows, all from one sample in a study of T cell responses to AZD1222 COVID-19 vaccine. Using immunoSEQ multiplex PCR, the repertoire was profiled, and TCRdb retains in-frame clones only, with some absent. The sample records about 180,000 clones, approximately 86% being singletons. Sample: peripheral blood, taken 28 days after the second AZD1222 dose. The receptors were gathered from an adult who received the AZD1222 COVID-19 vaccine. The CDR3 runs from the conserved cysteine through the conserved F or W. D genes are given only for firm matches.

CDR3aa,len,d_gene,v_gene,j_gene
CASSPTGGYEQYF,13,-,TRBV9,TRBJ2-7
CASSLGGSPYSNQPQHF,17,-,TRBV28,TRBJ1-5
CASSLAGGGGVPYEQYF,17,TRBD2,TRBV5-1,TRBJ2-7
CSASSGAGWGTEAFF,15,-,TRBV20-1,TRBJ1-1
CASSQGQGTEAFF,13,TRBD1,TRBV3-1/TRBV3-2,TRBJ1-1
CASSADRAGNTIYF,14,TRBD1,TRBV5-1,TRBJ1-3
CAWSGLAGETQYF,13,TRBD2,TRBV30,TRBJ2-5
CSVGRRGLSYEQYF,14,-,TRBV29-1,TRBJ2-7
CAWSVKGRGVLGEKLFF,17,-,TRBV30,TRBJ1-4
CASSFTGNEQFF,12,-,TRBV9,TRBJ2-1
CASRPSGTGGFGYTF,15,TRBD1,TRBV6-4,TRBJ1-2
CASSTGSGNTIYF,13,-,TRBV5-4,TRBJ1-3
CATSDPSAGNTEAFF,15,-,TRBV24-1,TRBJ1-1
CASSVGQGAGTYEQYF,16,TRBD1,TRBV9,TRBJ2-7
CASGSMKAERQPQHF,15,-,TRBV12-5,TRBJ1-5
CASRAGGNFNEQFF,14,TRBD2,TRBV25-1,TRBJ2-1
CAISDDRMDGYTF,13,-,TRBV10-3,TRBJ1-2
CASSLDRGEVEAFF,14,TRBD1,TRBV2,TRBJ1-1
CASSQDEGAQGYTF,14,TRBD1,TRBV4-3,TRBJ1-2
CASSELRPPNSPLHF,15,-,TRBV2,TRBJ1-6
CASSAAGGTGELFF,14,TRBD2,TRBV10-2,TRBJ2-2
CASSPGQAHTYEQYF,15,TRBD1,TRBV13,TRBJ2-7
CASSQGVRARNQPQHF,16,-,TRBV3-1/TRBV3-2,TRBJ1-5
CASSLFYEQYF,11,-,TRBV28,TRBJ2-7
CATFPGQINTEAFF,14,TRBD1,TRBV10-3,TRBJ1-1
CASSSEAGGSGNSPLHF,17,TRBD1,TRBV11-2,TRBJ1-6
CASSGGQGNQPQHF,14,-,TRBV2,TRBJ1-5
CASSAGGGYNEQFF,14,-,TRBV7-2,TRBJ2-1
CASSGRVSGGDTEAFF,16,-,TRBV9,TRBJ1-1
CASSLSGQILDTQYF,15,-,TRBV7-9,TRBJ2-3
CASSEFGGPQETQYF,15,-,TRBV25-1,TRBJ2-5
CASSVSGTGPSPLHF,15,TRBD1,TRBV9,TRBJ1-6
CASSQERGTAFF,12,-,TRBV4-1,TRBJ1-1
CASSPGSGANVLTF,14,-,TRBV18,TRBJ2-6
CASSEQITGSGQGQPQHF,18,TRBD1,TRBV18,TRBJ1-5
CATSRDLQGGQETQYF,16,-,TRBV15,TRBJ2-5
CASSGQGEGYTF,12,TRBD1,TRBV5-4,TRBJ1-2